This T cell receptor (beta chain) was observed in a study of blood T cell repertoires in COVID-19. V was pared by 7 bases and J by 6 bases, with 13 bases between. Germline CDR1 is SNHLY and CDR2 is FYNNEI. CDR3 size: 13 residues. The repertoire was sequenced with immunoSEQ multiplex PCR; TCRdb's copy has only in-frame clones and lacks some. The sample carries about 170,000 clones, approximately 79% recorded once. Sequencing input: PBMCs or T cells enriched from blood (not recorded which). The chain combines TRBV2 with TRBJ1-5, with D perhaps matching TRBD1 (5 bases). The sequence was collected from a woman aged 70-85 years in a cohort exposed to, infected with or recovered from COVID-19 (not recorded which). CDR3 bases: TGTGCCAGCACCTCAGGGATGTCTCAGCCCCAGCATTTT. It translates to CASTSGMSQPQHF.